This T cell receptor beta chain was found in a study of T cell repertoires in cytomegalovirus infection. Study-level information: Both CMV infection and a matching HLA type were indicated by public TCR beta signatures.

The CDR3 sequence is 15 residues long. CDR1 and CDR2 from the germline V gene are SNHLY and FYNNEI. The trim removed 3 bases at V and 4 bases at J, leaving 4 bases unmatched. A note on this clonotype: Its antigen is still unknown.

TCRdb reanalysed the reads using MiXCR and keeps one entry per CDR3 protein. The table lists around 180,000 distinct CDR3 sequences, under 25% of them singletons. Findings and limits, study-wide: Summed frequency of shared TCR beta families picked out CMV carriers who also had the relevant HLA. It was HLA-C-restricted CMV-specific TCR beta clonotypes that dominated the response ex vivo.

The clonotype originates from a human donor in good health (CMV status not recorded). Some clones in this sample may be carry-over from other donors' samples. The chain has TRBV2 and TRBJ1-4; 8 bases match TRBD1. The sample was PBMCs. This chain's CDR3 is CASSDRGRSNEKLFF. The CDR3 DNA is TGTGCCAGCAGTGACAGGGGGCGAAGTAATGAAAAACTGTTTTTT.